The present TCR beta chain was sequenced within a study of shared clonotypes between healthy human individuals. On the study more broadly: For every donor, three CD4 naive, three CD4 memory, two CD8 naive and one CD8 memory plates were used. Study-level results: Generation of non-shared clonotypes was less probable than generation of clonotypes shared by all four donors.

Of note for this clone: The antigen remains undetermined. A read error may explain this, as a much larger clone is one base away.

This CDR3 comprises 11 residues. CDR1 and CDR2 from the germline V gene are MDHEN and SYDVKM. V was trimmed by 7 bases and J by 0 bases, leaving 3 bases between them. Replicate sorted-subset PCRs were loaded with approximately 200 ng DNA, tens of thousands of T cell genomes. The data were produced by immunoSEQ multiplex PCR, yet TCRdb's version contains in-frame clones alone and is incomplete. The sample lists around 2,000,000 clones; about 92% were seen once. Positively selected for CCR7, the CD45RO-negative cells used as naive CD8 cells excluded terminally differentiated effector memory CD45RA+ cells.

Sequences were obtained from naive CD8+ T cells from PBMCs. This receptor was identified in a man younger than 30 in good health. Some clones in this sample may be carry-over from other donors' samples. The V gene is TRBV28, the J gene TRBJ1-1; D unresolved. The CDR3 region has the DNA TGTGCCAGCACCCTGAACACTGAAGCTTTCTTT. Its translation is CASTLNTEAFF.